Below are 24 T cell receptor beta chains sequenced from a single sample in a study of cytomegalovirus exposure and HLA in healthy donors. Amplification used 60 Vbeta primers and 13 Jbeta primers. TCRdb keeps only in-frame clones here, not all; method: immunoSEQ multiplex PCR. The sample lists fewer than 110,000 clones; approximately 73% were seen once. The specimen sequenced was PBMCs. These receptors came from a man aged 25-40 years in good health and CMV-seronegative.

This chain uses TRBV27 with TRBJ2-7, with unresolved D. This CDR3 has 14 amino acids. The ends were cut back, 1 base at V and 0 bases at J, with 7 bases in the middle. Germline V gene data show CDR1 as MNHEY and CDR2 as SMNVEV (reference sequence). As DNA, the CDR3 is TGTGCCAGCAGTTTATTCCCTAGCTCCTACGAGCAGTACTTC. Its protein is CASSLFPSSYEQYF.

This clone was seen just once. The J gene is TRBJ2-3, the V gene TRBV4-2, with TRBD2 matching 13 bases. This CDR3 spans 17 amino acids. Per the germline V gene, CDR1 is LGHNA and CDR2 is YNFKEQ. J gave up 6 bases and V 0 bases, and 6 bases lay outside the gene matches. The CDR3 sequence: CASSQEPRTSGSDTQYF. CDR3 DNA: TGTGCCAGCAGCCAAGAGCCTAGGACTAGCGGGAGTGATACGCAGTATTTT.

This clone was recorded once. The rearrangement uses TRBV28 and TRBJ1-2, with TRBD1 matching over 7 bases. The junction had 10 bases not matched to a gene; V was cut back by 6 bases and J by 0 bases. The CDR3 length is 16 residues. Germline V gene lookup returns CDR1 MDHEN and CDR2 SYDVKM. In DNA, the CDR3 is TGTGCCAGCAGCCCAATGACAGGGCTTTCTAACTATGGCTACACCTTC. It encodes CASSPMTGLSNYGYTF.

This chain connects TRBV5-1 to TRBJ1-5, with D perhaps TRBD1 (6 bases). Germline V lookup: CDR1 SGHRS, CDR2 YFSETQ. Trimming left V 0 bases short and J 6 bases short, with 10 bases between. This CDR3 is 14 amino acids long. The CDR3 loop is CASSLEGGSQPQHF. Here the CDR3 DNA reads TGCGCCAGCAGCTTGGAAGGGGGAAGTCAGCCCCAGCATTTT.

The V call is TRBV5-1, the J call TRBJ1-3, with D possibly TRBD1 on 5 matching bases. Trimming took off 4 bases at V and 2 bases at J, with 10 bases between the two ends. CDR1 SGHRS and CDR2 YFSETQ come from the germline V gene. This CDR3 is 14 amino acids long. The CDR3 spells CASSRGSTGNTIYF. The CDR3 nucleotides read TGCGCCAGCAGCCGGGGGTCAACTGGAAACACCATATATTTT. The variable domain in full, completed from reference TRBV5-1 and TRBJ1-3, reads KAGVTQTPRYLIKTRGQQVTLSCSPISGHRSVSWYQQTPGQGLQFLFEYFSETQRNKGNFPGRFSGRQFSNSRSEMNVSTLELGDSALYLCASSRGSTGNTIYFGEGSWLTVV.

This clone was seen a single time. J is TRBJ2-3 and V is TRBV7-8; tentative D call: TRBD2 (5 bases). V was pared by 1 base and J by 6 bases, with 14 bases between. CDR3 size: 15 residues. Looked up from germline, CDR1 is SGHVS and CDR2 is FQNEAQ. In nucleotides, the CDR3 is TGTGCCAGCAGCTTAGTCTCTAGCTCCGCGGATACGCAGTATTTT. Translating it yields CASSLVSSSADTQYF.

This clone was seen only a few times. This chain connects TRBV6-5 to TRBJ2-1; 9 bases line up with TRBD2. Germline V gene sequence: CDR1 MNHEY, CDR2 SVGAGI. The CDR3 runs 15 residues. Trimming removed 6 bases from V and 8 bases from J; junction bases left unmatched: 11. CDR3 nucleotide sequence: TGTGCCAGCAGCCAGGTTATAGCGGGAGTGGATGAGCAGTTCTTC. Its protein is CASSQVIAGVDEQFF.

The chain uses TRBV27 and TRBJ2-7; 7 bases match TRBD1. Trimming removed 8 bases from V and 6 bases from J; junction bases left unmatched: 25. Germline CDR1 is MNHEY and CDR2 is SMNVEV (reference sequence). This CDR3 contains 18 residues. The CDR3 region has the DNA TGTGCCAGCGGAACTTCGGGACAGCCTATCCCCAGGACGTCCGAGCAGTACTTC. It translates to CASGTSGQPIPRTSEQYF.

The chain employs TRBV19 and TRBJ1-2; no reliable D call. V was clipped by 7 bases and J by 5 bases, with 14 bases between them. Germline CDR1 and CDR2: LNHDA and SQIVND (reference sequence). CDR3 length: 13 residues. The CDR3 bases are TGTGCCAGTAAGCTGGAGAGGGATTATGGCTACACCTTC. Encoded protein: CASKLERDYGYTF.

The chain joins TRBV4-2 to TRBJ2-3; 12 bases are shared with TRBD2. The V segment lost 1 base and the J segment 5 bases; nucleotides outside the gene matches: 4. In germline, CDR1 is LGHNA, CDR2 YNFKEQ. CDR3 length: 16 amino acids. The CDR3 DNA reads as TGTGCCAGCAGCCAAGCACGACTAGCGGGAGAAGATACGCAGTATTTT. Translating it yields CASSQARLAGEDTQYF.

The chain has TRBV9 and TRBJ2-2, with no clear D. The length of the CDR3 is 15 residues. The germline V gene has CDR1 SGDLS and CDR2 YYNGEE. The germline V and J ends were trimmed by 0 bases and 1 base, with 7 bases remaining between them. DNA for the CDR3: TGTGCCAGCAGCGTAGTACCCGGGAACACCGGGGAGCTGTTTTTT. Encoded protein: CASSVVPGNTGELFF. Variable domain in full (rest from reference TRBV9 and TRBJ2-2): DSGVTQTPKHLITATGQRVTLRCSPRSGDLSVYWYQQSLDQGLQFLIQYYNGEERAKGNILERFSAQQFPDLHSELNLSSLELGDSALYFCASSVVPGNTGELFFGEGSRLTVL.

The chain has TRBV2 and TRBJ2-6, with 7 bases that match TRBD2. The CDR3 runs to 16 residues. Germline V gene data show CDR1 as SNHLY and CDR2 as FYNNEI. The V segment lost 8 bases and the J segment 2 bases; nucleotides outside the gene matches: 9. The CDR3 protein is CASAWGGLAGANVLTF. In nucleotides, the CDR3 is TGTGCCAGCGCCTGGGGGGGACTGGCTGGGGCCAACGTCCTGACTTTC.

A few counts support this clone. This chain uses TRBV28 with TRBJ2-5; D is ambiguous. The CDR3 totals 12 residues. In germline, CDR1 is MDHEN, CDR2 SYDVKM. V was shortened by 6 bases and J by 5 bases, with 10 bases between the two germline ends. CDR3 sequence reads: CASSLVVETQYF. CDR3 sequence (DNA): TGTGCCAGCAGCCTCGTCGTGGAGACCCAGTACTTC.

In DNA, the CDR3 is TGTGCCAGCAGTTTGGAAGGGGGTGGAAACACCATATATTTT. Translated: CASSLEGGGNTIYF. The rearrangement joins TRBV28 to TRBJ1-3; possible D gene TRBD1, 6 bases. The CDR3 sequence is 14 residues long. The ends were cut back, 3 bases at V and 3 bases at J, with 9 bases in the middle. CDR1 is MDHEN and CDR2 is SYDVKM in the germline V gene.

Worth noting for this clone: A junction end diverges from the germline sequence, so it may reflect a read error. The chain recombines TRBV6-4 with TRBJ1-5, with 8 bases matching TRBD1. The CDR3 extends over 17 amino acids. CDR1 MRHNA and CDR2 SNTAGT come from the germline V gene. As DNA, the CDR3 is TGTGCCAGCGGTGACCCCGGACAGGGAGGGAGGCGTCAGCCCCAGCATTTT. This sequence encodes CASGDPGQGGRRQPQHF.

The chain is built from TRBV2 and TRBJ1-1, with D maybe TRBD1 (5 bases). Germline values: CDR1 SNHLY, CDR2 FYNNEI. The CDR3 length is 16 residues. V gave up 7 bases and J gave up 0 bases, with 18 bases separating them. CDR3 sequence reads: CASNYGRGTVNTEAFF. The CDR3 DNA follows: TGTGCCAGCAATTACGGTCGGGGGACGGTGAACACTGAAGCTTTCTTT.

The sample holds a few counts of this clone. This sequence joins TRBV7-8 and TRBJ1-3; a weak D match, TRBD1 (6 bases). The germline V gene has CDR1 SGHVS and CDR2 FQNEAQ. The CDR3 is 15 amino acids. V was pared by 1 base and J by 0 bases, with 7 bases between. CDR3 protein: CASSLVDSSGNTIYF. CDR3 DNA sequence: TGTGCCAGCAGCTTAGTGGACAGCTCTGGAAACACCATATATTTT.

The chain uses TRBV30 and TRBJ2-7; a weak D match, TRBD1 (5 bases). Germline V gene sequence: CDR1 GTSNPN, CDR2 SVGIG (reference sequence). Trimming took 7 bases from V and 2 from J, leaving 15 bases between them. The CDR3 runs 13 residues. The CDR3 loop reads CASDRPVAYEQYF. Written as DNA, the CDR3 is TGTGCCTCCGACAGACCGGTCGCCTACGAGCAGTACTTC.

This chain joins TRBV29-1 and TRBJ2-1; 14 nucleotides align to TRBD2. V trimming: 6 bases; J trimming: 8 bases; junction bases outside the gene matches: 12. This CDR3 has 16 residues. CDR1 and CDR2 from the germline V gene are SQVTM and ANQGSEA. The CDR3 loop reads CSVPGTSGRAADEQFF. In DNA form, the CDR3 reads TGCAGCGTGCCCGGGACTAGCGGGAGAGCGGCGGATGAGCAGTTCTTC.

This clone was seen a few times. J is TRBJ1-2 and V is TRBV27; a possible D gene is TRBD1 (6 bases). The CDR3 loop spans 14 amino acids. The V end lost 6 bases, the J end lost 4 bases, and 15 bases lay between the germline ends. Germline V gives CDR1 MNHEY, CDR2 SMNVEV (reference sequence). The CDR3 DNA is TGTGCCAGCAGACCGGGACAAACCCGCTATGGCTACACCTTC. Amino acid sequence: CASRPGQTRYGYTF.

The chain couples TRBV5-4 to TRBJ2-5; D is unclear. Germline V gene data show CDR1 as SGHNT and CDR2 as YYREEE (reference sequence). V lost 1 base, J lost 1 base, and 5 bases lay in between. The CDR3 length is 13 residues. The CDR3 DNA reads as TGTGCCAGCAGCTTGCTCCCCCAAGAGACCCAGTACTTC. Translation gives CASSLLPQETQYF.

The rearrangement links TRBV19 to TRBJ1-6; 8 bases line up with TRBD1. This CDR3 is 14 amino acids long. Trimming took 6 bases from V and 9 from J; bases not matched to a gene: 7. Germline CDR1 reads LNHDA; CDR2 reads SQIVND (reference sequence). In DNA, the CDR3 is TGTGCCAGTAGAAAAACAGGGGGAGCTTCACCCCTCCACTTT. It translates to CASRKTGGASPLHF.

This chain uses TRBV5-4 with TRBJ2-4; perhaps TRBD1 as D (5 bases). This CDR3 is built from 14 residues. Germline CDR1 and CDR2: SGHNT and YYREEE (reference sequence). V was trimmed by 0 bases and J by 5 bases, leaving 9 bases between them. CDR3 sequence (DNA): TGTGCCAGCAGCTTGGAGGTGACAGAAAACATTCAGTACTTC. Its translation is CASSLEVTENIQYF.

The chain carries TRBV4-1 and TRBJ2-3; 14 bases are shared with TRBD2. The CDR3 is made up of 17 amino acids. V lost 2 bases and J lost 3; bases outside the gene matches: 4. Germline CDR1 reads MGHRA; CDR2 reads YSYEKL. This CDR3 reads CASSQRTSGGSTDTQYF. DNA of the CDR3: TGCGCCAGCAGCCAACGGACTAGCGGGGGGTCTACAGATACGCAGTATTTT.